A selection of T cell receptor beta chains follows, all from one sample in a study of blood T cell repertoires in COVID-19. The method was immunoSEQ multiplex PCR; TCRdb's version includes in-frame clones alone and lacks a portion of them. This sample has 70,000 to 95,000 clones, with more than 80% found just once. The sequenced material came from peripheral blood. These receptors came from a man between 45 and 60 years old with COVID-19, enrolled during active disease. Each CDR3 is given with its conserved first and last residue. D genes are given only for firm matches. Part of the rows lack a size; the others show once, few, many or a class for expanded clones.

j_call | v_call | d_call | clone_size | cdr3_aa | cdr3_nt
TRBJ2-7 | TRBV5-6 | - | - | CASSLTPGTGSSSGYEQYF | TGTGCCAGCAGCTTGACTCCTGGTACAGGGAGTAGTTCGGGCTACGAGCAGTACTTC
TRBJ1-2 | TRBV9 | - | - | CASGRQRELNYGYTF | TGTGCCAGCGGTCGACAACGAGAACTCAACTATGGCTACACCTTC
TRBJ1-5 | TRBV18 | - | - | CASSLWSTPSNQPQHF | TGTGCCAGCTCACTATGGAGTACGCCTAGCAATCAGCCCCAGCATTTT
TRBJ1-1 | TRBV6-5 | - | once | CASKIQGDTEAFF | TGTGCCAGCAAAATTCAGGGCGACACTGAAGCTTTCTTT
TRBJ2-5 | TRBV5-4 | - | - | CASSLDLVNQETQYF | TGTGCCAGCAGCTTGGACTTAGTGAACCAAGAGACCCAGTACTTC
TRBJ1-5 | TRBV29-1 | - | - | CSVANTGGKWEPQHF | TGCAGCGTCGCAAACACGGGGGGGAAGTGGGAGCCCCAGCATTTT
TRBJ1-4 | TRBV12-3/TRBV12-4 | - | - | CASSRVTNEKLFF | TGTGCCAGCAGTCGGGTAACTAATGAAAAACTGTTTTTT
TRBJ1-2 | TRBV28 | - | few | CASSLSGNYGYTF | TGTGCCAGCAGTTTATCAGGAAACTATGGCTACACCTTC
TRBJ1-3 | TRBV7-2 | - | - | CASSSRSGNTIYF | TGTGCCAGCAGCTCCCGCTCTGGAAACACCATATATTTT
TRBJ2-3 | TRBV7-3 | - | - | CASSLSPAVGDTQYF | TGTGCCAGCAGCTTAAGTCCCGCCGTCGGAGATACGCAGTATTTT
TRBJ2-3 | TRBV5-1 | - | - | CASSLGAYADTQYF | TGCGCCAGCAGCTTGGGGGCTTACGCAGATACGCAGTATTTT
TRBJ2-5 | TRBV5-6 | - | - | CASSLGQGGTQYF | TGTGCCAGCAGCTTGGGGCAGGGCGGGACCCAGTACTTC
TRBJ1-1 | TRBV30 | - | - | CAWSSYGRAFF | TGTGCCTGGAGTTCCTATGGCAGGGCTTTCTTT
TRBJ1-2 | TRBV6-5 | TRBD1 | - | CASSQQGDNYGYTF | TGTGCCAGCAGCCAACAGGGGGACAACTATGGCTACACCTTC
TRBJ1-6 | TRBV9 | - | - | CASSVARRNSPLHF | TGTGCCAGCAGCGTAGCTAGGAGGAATTCACCCCTCCACTTT
TRBJ2-2 | TRBV15 | - | once | CATTPPAANTGELFF | TGTGCCACCACCCCCCCCGCAGCGAACACCGGGGAGCTGTTTTTT
TRBJ2-3 | TRBV3-1/TRBV3-2 | TRBD2 | - | CASSPPVSGGEDTQYF | TGTGCCAGCAGCCCCCCGGTTAGCGGGGGGGAAGATACGCAGTATTTT
TRBJ2-3 | TRBV6-5 | - | - | CASARADRTDTQYF | TGTGCCAGTGCCAGGGCAGACCGCACAGATACGCAGTATTTT
TRBJ1-5 | TRBV29-1 | - | - | CSVAKDRAAPQHF | TGCAGCGTTGCTAAGGACAGAGCGGCGCCCCAGCATTTT
TRBJ1-1 | TRBV5-1 | - | - | CASSLDDRKMNTEAFF | TGCGCCAGCAGCTTGGACGACAGGAAAATGAACACTGAAGCTTTCTTT
TRBJ2-4 | TRBV30 | - | - | CAWSIAGKNIQYF | TGTGCCTGGAGTATTGCAGGCAAAAACATTCAGTACTTC
TRBJ2-1 | TRBV7-6 | - | - | CASSLGPVAYNEQFF | TGTGCCAGCAGCTTAGGTCCGGTAGCTTACAATGAGCAGTTCTTC
TRBJ1-1 | TRBV29-1 | - | - | CSVLLAPGGTEAFF | TGCAGCGTCCTTTTGGCCCCGGGCGGGACTGAAGCTTTCTTT
TRBJ2-1 | TRBV27 | TRBD2 | - | CASSLRPALAGGGRNEQFF | TGTGCCAGCAGCCTCCGCCCCGCACTAGCGGGGGGCGGGAGGAATGAGCAGTTCTTC
TRBJ2-3 | TRBV3-1/TRBV3-2 | TRBD2 | - | CASGLAGGRTDTQYF | TGTGCCAGCGGACTAGCGGGGGGGCGGACAGATACGCAGTATTTT
TRBJ1-4 | TRBV10-3 | - | - | CAISPHSLGAANEKLFF | TGTGCCATCAGTCCTCACAGCCTGGGGGCGGCTAATGAAAAACTGTTTTTT
TRBJ1-6 | TRBV30 | - | once | CACLRTVSYNSPLHF | TGTGCCTGCCTACGGACAGTATCCTATAATTCACCCCTCCACTTT
TRBJ1-5 | TRBV6-1 | TRBD1 | - | CASSETGDQPQHF | TGTGCCAGCAGTGAAACAGGGGATCAGCCCCAGCATTTT
TRBJ2-3 | TRBV27 | TRBD2 | - | CASSLILAGGPDTQYF | TGTGCCAGCAGTTTAATACTAGCGGGGGGGCCAGATACGCAGTATTTT
TRBJ1-5 | TRBV5-1 | - | - | CASSLFPGNQPQHF | TGCGCCAGCAGCTTGTTTCCAGGGAATCAGCCCCAGCATTTT
TRBJ1-6 | TRBV5-1 | TRBD1 | - | CASSWDQGGSPLHF | TGCGCCAGCAGCTGGGATCAGGGGGGATCACCCCTCCACTTT
TRBJ1-5 | TRBV9 | - | - | CASSASPGEPQHF | TGTGCCAGCAGCGCTTCTCCGGGGGAGCCCCAGCATTTT
TRBJ1-5 | TRBV5-1 | - | - | CASADTWGGQPQHF | TGCGCCAGCGCCGACACTTGGGGGGGCCAGCCCCAGCATTTT
TRBJ2-7 | TRBV5-5 | TRBD1 | - | CASSTSGQGLWGQYF | TGTGCCAGCAGCACCTCGGGACAGGGCCTCTGGGGGCAGTACTTC
TRBJ2-3 | TRBV28 | TRBD2 | - | CASTLAGGPPVETQYF | TGTGCCAGCACCCTAGCGGGGGGACCTCCCGTCGAAACGCAGTATTTT
TRBJ2-6 | TRBV5-6 | TRBD1 | once | CASSWTGPGANVLTF | TGTGCCAGCAGCTGGACAGGCCCCGGGGCCAACGTCCTGACTTTC
TRBJ2-3 | TRBV4-2 | - | - | CASRLDKSLPDTQYF | TGTGCCAGCAGGCTAGATAAGAGTCTTCCAGATACGCAGTATTTT
TRBJ1-2 | TRBV4-2 | - | - | CASSQDQGIYGYTF | TGTGCCAGCAGCCAAGATCAGGGGATCTATGGCTACACCTTC
TRBJ1-6 | TRBV2 | - | - | CASSPEGGGYSPLHF | TGTGCCAGCAGTCCCGAGGGGGGGGGATATTCACCCCTCCACTTT
TRBJ1-1 | TRBV10-3 | TRBD1 | - | CAIRGQGIHTEAFF | TGTGCCATCAGGGGACAGGGGATCCACACTGAAGCTTTCTTT
TRBJ1-3 | TRBV18 | - | - | CASSPGVQSSGNTIYF | TGTGCCAGCTCACCCGGGGTACAAAGCTCTGGAAACACCATATATTTT
TRBJ1-3 | TRBV2 | TRBD1 | - | CASSYDPGTGDTYTIYF | TGTGCCAGCAGTTACGATCCCGGGACAGGGGATACATACACCATATATTTT
TRBJ1-5 | TRBV7-3 | - | few | CASSLSPDQPQHF | TGTGCCAGCAGCTTATCCCCTGATCAGCCCCAGCATTTT
TRBJ1-6 | TRBV14 | - | - | CASSQEVSLWSPLHF | TGTGCCAGCAGCCAAGAAGTCAGTCTTTGGTCACCCCTCCACTTT
TRBJ2-2 | TRBV27 | TRBD1 | few | CASSPGQGRTGELFF | TGTGCCAGCAGTCCCGGACAGGGGAGGACCGGGGAGCTGTTTTTT